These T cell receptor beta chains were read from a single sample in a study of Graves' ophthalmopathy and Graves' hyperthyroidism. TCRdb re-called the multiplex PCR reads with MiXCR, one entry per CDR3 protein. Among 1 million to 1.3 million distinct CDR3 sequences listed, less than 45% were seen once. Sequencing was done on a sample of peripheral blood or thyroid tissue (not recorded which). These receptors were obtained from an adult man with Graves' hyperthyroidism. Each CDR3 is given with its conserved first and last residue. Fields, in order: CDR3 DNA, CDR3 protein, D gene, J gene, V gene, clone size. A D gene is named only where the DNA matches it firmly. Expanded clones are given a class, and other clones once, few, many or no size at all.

TGCAGCGTTGAAAGGGCAGGGGTAGATACGCAGTATTTT | CSVERAGVDTQYF | - | TRBJ2-3 | TRBV29-1 | -
TGTGCCAGCAGTTCGGGATTGCAGGGGCTCGATGAAAAACTGTTTTTT | CASSSGLQGLDEKLFF | - | TRBJ1-4 | TRBV6-1 | -
TGCGCCAGCAGCCAAGATTTCCAAACGAATCAGCCCCAGCATTTT | CASSQDFQTNQPQHF | - | TRBJ1-5 | TRBV4-3 | many
TGTGCCAGCAGCTTATATCAGGCGGTGGTGAACACTGAAGCTTTCTTT | CASSLYQAVVNTEAFF | - | TRBJ1-1 | TRBV5-6 | -
TGTGCCAGCAGCTCACCAAGACAGGGGCTATACACCGGGGAGCTGTTTTTT | CASSSPRQGLYTGELFF | TRBD1 | TRBJ2-2 | TRBV7-9 | few
TGTGCCAGCTCCCTTAAGTTTACCGGGGAGCTGTTTTTT | CASSLKFTGELFF | - | TRBJ2-2 | TRBV6-5 | -
TGTGCCAGCACCGTGACAGGGTTGGAATCACCCCTCCACTTT | CASTVTGLESPLHF | TRBD1 | TRBJ1-6 | TRBV7-8 | -
TGCGCCAGCAGCTTGGACGGGGTCTTCAATCAGCCCCAGCATTTT | CASSLDGVFNQPQHF | - | TRBJ1-5 | TRBV5-1 | many
TGCAGCGTTGAATCTCCCGGCCAGGGGCAGTACTTC | CSVESPGQGQYF | - | TRBJ2-7 | TRBV29-1 | -
TGTGCCTCCGGGACAGGGCTCGAAGCTTTCTTT | CASGTGLEAFF | TRBD1 | TRBJ1-1 | TRBV7-8 | many
TGCGCCAGCAGCTTGCTTCAGGGCGGTAATTCACCCCTCCACTTT | CASSLLQGGNSPLHF | - | TRBJ1-6 | TRBV5-1 | many
TGTGCCAGCAGCTTAGTTCTCGACAGGGAAGAGTACTTC | CASSLVLDREEYF | TRBD1 | TRBJ2-7 | TRBV7-8 | many
TGTGCCAGCAGCTTAGTTCCAGGACAACGTAATGAAAAACTGTTTTTT | CASSLVPGQRNEKLFF | - | TRBJ1-4 | TRBV7-6 | few
TGTGCCATGGGACAGAGCTCTGGAAACACCATATATTTT | CAMGQSSGNTIYF | TRBD1 | TRBJ1-3 | TRBV10-3 | many
TGTGCCAGCAGCTTGGGACGGAGGACCGGGGAGCTGTTTTTT | CASSLGRRTGELFF | - | TRBJ2-2 | TRBV9 | -
TGTGCCAGCTTAATCAGGGTGGGATATGGCTACACCTTC | CASLIRVGYGYTF | - | TRBJ1-2 | TRBV7-2 | -
TGTGCCAGCAGCACGCCGGGACAGGCCTACGAGCAGTACTTC | CASSTPGQAYEQYF | TRBD1 | TRBJ2-7 | TRBV7-9 | many
TGTGCCAGTAGTATAGCCCCGACAGGGCCGAACACTGAAGCTTTCTTT | CASSIAPTGPNTEAFF | TRBD1 | TRBJ1-1 | TRBV19 | many
TGCGCCAGCAGCGGCGGGACAGACAATTTGCCCCTCCACTTT | CASSGGTDNLPLHF | TRBD1 | TRBJ1-6 | TRBV5-1 | few
TGTGCCAGTAGTAGGACGGCGAACCAAGAGACCCAGTACTTC | CASSRTANQETQYF | - | TRBJ2-5 | TRBV19 | -
TGTGCCAGTACCATGGGGCAGGGGTCCCTCTCTGGGGCCAACGTCCTGACTTTC | CASTMGQGSLSGANVLTF | - | TRBJ2-6 | TRBV19 | many
TGTGCCAGCAGCCCTACGGGAATTCGGGAGACCCAGTACTTC | CASSPTGIRETQYF | - | TRBJ2-5 | TRBV7-8 | many
TGTGCCAGCAGTTACCGCGAGTCCACTGAAGCTTTCTTT | CASSYRESTEAFF | - | TRBJ1-1 | TRBV6-2/TRBV6-3 | few
TGTGCCAGTAAACTAGCGGGAGGAGCCCTCTACGAGCAGTACTTC | CASKLAGGALYEQYF | TRBD2 | TRBJ2-7 | TRBV19 | -
TGTGCCAGCAGCCAGAGCGGGGCCGGATACGAGCAGTACTTC | CASSQSGAGYEQYF | TRBD2 | TRBJ2-7 | TRBV7-9 | many
TGTGCCAGCAGCTTAGAATTGGGTGAGACCCAGTACTTC | CASSLELGETQYF | - | TRBJ2-5 | TRBV7-2 | many
TGCAGTGCTATACGGGGTGGGGGCCGGGTTTGGTCTCAGCCCCAGCATTTT | CSAIRGGGRVWSQPQHF | - | TRBJ1-5 | TRBV20-1 | few
TGTGCCAGCAGCTTAGTCCGCGAGGGTGGCTACACCTTC | CASSLVREGGYTF | - | TRBJ1-2 | TRBV7-9 | many
TGTGCCAGCAGACAACGGGACACCCAGGCCGGGGAGCTGTTTTTT | CASRQRDTQAGELFF | - | TRBJ2-2 | TRBV12-3/TRBV12-4 | few
TGTGCCAGCAGCGACCAGCGGGAGGGCCCCCAAGAGACCCAGTACTTC | CASSDQREGPQETQYF | TRBD2 | TRBJ2-5 | TRBV9 | few
TGCAGTGCCCGGGGGAAGAAGACCCAGTACTTC | CSARGKKTQYF | - | TRBJ2-5 | TRBV20-1 | -
TGTGCCAGCAGTTTCATCGGTGAAGGTCAAGAGCAGTACTTC | CASSFIGEGQEQYF | - | TRBJ2-7 | TRBV12-3/TRBV12-4 | -
TGTGCCAGCAGCCCTCTACTAGCGGGGGAAGAGACCCAGTACTTC | CASSPLLAGEETQYF | TRBD2 | TRBJ2-5 | TRBV7-9 | -
TGTGCCAGCAGCCTAAATGCCGTCGGGGCTAGCAATCAGCCCCAGCATTTT | CASSLNAVGASNQPQHF | - | TRBJ1-5 | TRBV7-8 | many
TGTGCCAGCAGCCAAGATACAGGAGACGAGCAGTACTTC | CASSQDTGDEQYF | - | TRBJ2-7 | TRBV4-2 | many
TGCAGTGCTAGCAGGGGGGGCACTCTGTGGGAGCAGTACTTC | CSASRGGTLWEQYF | - | TRBJ2-7 | TRBV20-1 | -
TGCAGCGTTGAAGGTGGAGAGGGCTACACCTTC | CSVEGGEGYTF | - | TRBJ1-2 | TRBV29-1 | few
TGTGCCAGCAGCCGGAGGGGACAGTCATGGCGGAACACTGAAGCTTTCTTT | CASSRRGQSWRNTEAFF | TRBD1 | TRBJ1-1 | TRBV7-9 | -
TGTGCCACCAGCAGAGATGCCCTTTCAAGGGGGACCCAGTACTTC | CATSRDALSRGTQYF | - | TRBJ2-5 | TRBV15 | -
TGCAGTGCTAGGTGGGGGACCCAGTACTTC | CSARWGTQYF | - | TRBJ2-5 | TRBV20-1 | many
TGTGCCAGCAGCTACACAGGGGGGAGGCACACTGAAGCTTTCTTT | CASSYTGGRHTEAFF | TRBD1 | TRBJ1-1 | TRBV7-8 | many
TGTGCCAGCACCACTTACCCGGACCCAAAACTCTACGAGCAGTACTTC | CASTTYPDPKLYEQYF | - | TRBJ2-7 | TRBV6-6 | few
TGTGCCAGCAGCCTCCGACAGGGAAGGGGCTCTGGGGCCAACGTCCTGACTTTC | CASSLRQGRGSGANVLTF | TRBD1 | TRBJ2-6 | TRBV7-9 | many
TGTGCCAGCAGCCAAGAAGCGTTGGGAGGCCTGACCCCTTCCTACGAGCAGTACTTC | CASSQEALGGLTPSYEQYF | - | TRBJ2-7 | TRBV3-1 | -
TGTGCCAGCAGTTTAGGGGCAGTGGGAACTGGAAACACCATATATTTT | CASSLGAVGTGNTIYF | - | TRBJ1-3 | TRBV12-3/TRBV12-4 | -